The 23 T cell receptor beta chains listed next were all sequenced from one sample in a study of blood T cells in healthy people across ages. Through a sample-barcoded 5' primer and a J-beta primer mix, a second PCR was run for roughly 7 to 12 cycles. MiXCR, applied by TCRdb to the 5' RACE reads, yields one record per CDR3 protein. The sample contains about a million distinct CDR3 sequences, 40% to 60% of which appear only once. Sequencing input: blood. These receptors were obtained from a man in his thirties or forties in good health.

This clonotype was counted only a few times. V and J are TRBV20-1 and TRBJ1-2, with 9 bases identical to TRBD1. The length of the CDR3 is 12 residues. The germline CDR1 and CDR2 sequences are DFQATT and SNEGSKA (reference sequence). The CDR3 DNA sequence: TGCAGCGCGGGGGACAGGGCGTGGGGCTACACCTTC. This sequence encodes CSAGDRAWGYTF.

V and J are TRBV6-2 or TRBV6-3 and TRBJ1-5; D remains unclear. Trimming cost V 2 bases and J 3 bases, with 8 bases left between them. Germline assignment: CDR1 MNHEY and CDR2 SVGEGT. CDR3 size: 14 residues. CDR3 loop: CASSYEKTNQPQHF. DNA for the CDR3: TGTGCCAGCAGTTACGAGAAAACCAATCAGCCCCAGCATTTT.

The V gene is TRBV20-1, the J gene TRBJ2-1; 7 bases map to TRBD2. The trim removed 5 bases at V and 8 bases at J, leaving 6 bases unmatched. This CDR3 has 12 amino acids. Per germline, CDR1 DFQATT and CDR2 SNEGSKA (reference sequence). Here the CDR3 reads CSALAGVDEQFF. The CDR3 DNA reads TGCAGTGCTCTTGCGGGGGTGGATGAGCAGTTCTTC.

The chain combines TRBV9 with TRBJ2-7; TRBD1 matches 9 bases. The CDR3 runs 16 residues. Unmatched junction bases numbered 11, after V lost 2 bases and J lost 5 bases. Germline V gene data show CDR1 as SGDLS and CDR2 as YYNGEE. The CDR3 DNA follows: TGTGCCAGCAGCGTGAGCCCGGGACAGGGCGTCGACGAGCAGTACTTC. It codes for CASSVSPGQGVDEQYF.

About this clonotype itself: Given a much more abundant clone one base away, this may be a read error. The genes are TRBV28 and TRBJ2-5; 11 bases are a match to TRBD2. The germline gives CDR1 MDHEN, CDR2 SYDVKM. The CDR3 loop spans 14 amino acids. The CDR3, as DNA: TGTGCCAGCAGACTAGCGGGGGCCCAAGAGGCCCAGTACTTC. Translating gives CASRLAGAQEAQYF.

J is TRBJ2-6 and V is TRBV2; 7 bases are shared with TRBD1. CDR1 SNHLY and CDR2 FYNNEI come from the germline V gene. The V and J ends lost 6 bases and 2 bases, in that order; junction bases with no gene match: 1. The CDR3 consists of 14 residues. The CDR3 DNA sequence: TGTGCCAGCAGAACAGGGGCTGGGGCCAACGTCCTGACTTTC. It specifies CASRTGAGANVLTF.

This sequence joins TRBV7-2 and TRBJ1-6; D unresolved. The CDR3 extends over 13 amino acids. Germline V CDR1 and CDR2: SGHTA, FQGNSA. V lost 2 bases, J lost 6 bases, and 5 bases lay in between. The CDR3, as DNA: TGTGCCAGCAGCTTAAAGCGTAATTCACCCCTCCACTTT. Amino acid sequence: CASSLKRNSPLHF.

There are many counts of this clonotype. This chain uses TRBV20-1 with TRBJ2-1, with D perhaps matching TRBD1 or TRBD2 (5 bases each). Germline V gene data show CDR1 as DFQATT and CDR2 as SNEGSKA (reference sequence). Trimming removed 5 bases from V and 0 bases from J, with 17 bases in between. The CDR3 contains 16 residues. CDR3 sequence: CSARDALPFSYNEQFF. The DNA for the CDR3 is TGCAGTGCTCGGGACGCCTTACCCTTCTCCTACAATGAGCAGTTCTTC.

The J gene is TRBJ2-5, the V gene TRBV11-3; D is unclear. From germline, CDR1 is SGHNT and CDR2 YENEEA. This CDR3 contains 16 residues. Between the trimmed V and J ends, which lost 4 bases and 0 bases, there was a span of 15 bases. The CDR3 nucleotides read TGTGCCAGCAGCTCCCTGGCGAGCGTCCACCAAGAGACCCAGTACTTC. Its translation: CASSSLASVHQETQYF.

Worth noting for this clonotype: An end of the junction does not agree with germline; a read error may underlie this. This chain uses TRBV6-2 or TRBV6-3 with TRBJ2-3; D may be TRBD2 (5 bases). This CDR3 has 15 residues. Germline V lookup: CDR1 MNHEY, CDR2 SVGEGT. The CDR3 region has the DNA TGTGCCTGCAGTTACCTAGGGAGTAGCACAGATACGCAGTATTTT. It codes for CACSYLGSSTDTQYF.

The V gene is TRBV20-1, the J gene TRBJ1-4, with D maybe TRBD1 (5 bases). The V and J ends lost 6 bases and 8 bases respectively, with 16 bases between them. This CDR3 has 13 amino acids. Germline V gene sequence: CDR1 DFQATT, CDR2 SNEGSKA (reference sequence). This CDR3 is CSAPGTEGEKLFF. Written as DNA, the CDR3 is TGCAGTGCCCCCGGGACGGAAGGCGAAAAACTGTTTTTT.

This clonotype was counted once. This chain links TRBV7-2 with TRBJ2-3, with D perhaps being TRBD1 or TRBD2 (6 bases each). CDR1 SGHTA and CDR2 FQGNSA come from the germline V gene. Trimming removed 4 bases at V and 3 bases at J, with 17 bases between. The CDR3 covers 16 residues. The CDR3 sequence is CASSWGAQRTTDTQYF. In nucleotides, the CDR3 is TGTGCCAGCAGCTGGGGGGCTCAAAGAACGACAGATACGCAGTATTTT.

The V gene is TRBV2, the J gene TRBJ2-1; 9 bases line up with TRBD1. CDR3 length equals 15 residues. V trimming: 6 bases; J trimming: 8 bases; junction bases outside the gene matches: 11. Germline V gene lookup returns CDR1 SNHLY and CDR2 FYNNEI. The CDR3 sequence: CASRDPGQGSHEQFF. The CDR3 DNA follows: TGTGCCAGCAGAGACCCGGGACAGGGTTCTCATGAGCAGTTCTTC.

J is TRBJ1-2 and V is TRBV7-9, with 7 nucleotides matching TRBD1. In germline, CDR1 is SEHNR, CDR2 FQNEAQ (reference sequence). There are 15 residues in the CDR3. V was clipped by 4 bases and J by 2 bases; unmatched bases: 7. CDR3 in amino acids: CASSSLRGLNYGYTF. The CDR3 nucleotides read TGTGCCAGCAGCTCTTTGAGGGGGCTGAACTATGGCTACACCTTC.

CDR3 sequence reads: CASSQEVEEKLFF. CDR3 nucleotide sequence: TGTGCCAGCAGCCAAGAGGTGGAGGAAAAACTGTTTTTT. V usage is TRBV7-9 and J usage is TRBJ1-4, with D uncertain. Germline V lookup: CDR1 SEHNR, CDR2 FQNEAQ (reference sequence). V dropped 5 bases and J dropped 8 bases, with 12 bases sitting between them. This CDR3 has 13 amino acids. Looking up the rest from reference TRBV7-9 and TRBJ1-4 gives the full variable domain: DTGVSQNPRHKITKRGQNVTFRCDPISEHNRLYWYRQTLGQGPEFLTYFQNEAQLEKSRLLSDRFSAERPKGSFSTLEIQRTEQGDSAMYLCASSQEVEEKLFFGSGTQLSVL.

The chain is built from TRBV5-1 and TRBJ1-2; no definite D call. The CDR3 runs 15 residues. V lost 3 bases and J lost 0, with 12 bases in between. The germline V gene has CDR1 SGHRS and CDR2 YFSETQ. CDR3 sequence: CASSSTGRSNYGYTF. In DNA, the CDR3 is TGCGCCAGCAGCTCTACGGGAAGATCTAACTATGGCTACACCTTC.

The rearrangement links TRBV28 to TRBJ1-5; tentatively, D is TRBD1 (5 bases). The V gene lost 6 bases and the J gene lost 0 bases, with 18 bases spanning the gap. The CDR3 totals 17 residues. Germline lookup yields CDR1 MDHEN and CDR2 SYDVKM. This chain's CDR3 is CASRRRLGVNSNQPQHF. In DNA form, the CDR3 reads TGTGCCAGCAGACGCCGGTTGGGGGTGAATAGCAATCAGCCCCAGCATTTT.

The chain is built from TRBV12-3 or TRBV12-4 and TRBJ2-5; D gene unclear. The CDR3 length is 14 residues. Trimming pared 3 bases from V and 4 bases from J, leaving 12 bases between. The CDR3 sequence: CASSFRHSGETQYF. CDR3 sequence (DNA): TGTGCCAGCAGTTTCCGCCACTCGGGAGAGACCCAGTACTTC.

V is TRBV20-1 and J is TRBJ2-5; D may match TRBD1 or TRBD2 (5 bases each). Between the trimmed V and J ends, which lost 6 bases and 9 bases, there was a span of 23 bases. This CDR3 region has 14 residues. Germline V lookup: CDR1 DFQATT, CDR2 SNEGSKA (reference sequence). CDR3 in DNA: TGCAGTGCGAACCCCCGCAGAGAGGGGATCCCCCAGTACTTC. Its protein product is CSANPRREGIPQYF.

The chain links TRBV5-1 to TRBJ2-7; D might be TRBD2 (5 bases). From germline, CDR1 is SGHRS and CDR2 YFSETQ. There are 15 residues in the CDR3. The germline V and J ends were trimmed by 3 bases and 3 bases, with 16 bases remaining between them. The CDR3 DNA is TGCGCCAGCAGCTCCCCTGCGGAGGCGATCTACGAGCAGTACTTC. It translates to CASSSPAEAIYEQYF.

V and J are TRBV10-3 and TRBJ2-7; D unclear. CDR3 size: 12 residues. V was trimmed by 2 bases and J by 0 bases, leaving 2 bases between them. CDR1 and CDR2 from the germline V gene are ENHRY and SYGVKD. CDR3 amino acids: CAISEDSYEQYF. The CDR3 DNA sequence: TGTGCCATCAGTGAGGACTCCTACGAGCAGTACTTC.

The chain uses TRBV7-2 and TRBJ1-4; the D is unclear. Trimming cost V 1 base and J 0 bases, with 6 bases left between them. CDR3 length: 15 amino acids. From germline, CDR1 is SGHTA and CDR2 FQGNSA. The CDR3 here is CASSLVGTTNEKLFF. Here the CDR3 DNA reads TGTGCCAGCAGCTTAGTGGGGACAACTAATGAAAAACTGTTTTTT.

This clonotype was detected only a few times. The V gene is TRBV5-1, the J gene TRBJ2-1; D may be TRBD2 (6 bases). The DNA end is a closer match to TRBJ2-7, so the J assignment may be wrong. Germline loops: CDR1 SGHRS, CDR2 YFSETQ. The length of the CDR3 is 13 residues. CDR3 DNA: TGCGCCAGCAGCGTGGACCTAGCGTTGGAGCAGTACTTC. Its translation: CASSVDLALEQYF.